Listed below are T cell receptor beta chains from one sample, sequenced in a study of T cell responses to AZD1222 COVID-19 vaccine. This table comes from immunoSEQ multiplex PCR, and its TCRdb copy is limited to in-frame clones, with some not included. The repertoire includes roughly 170,000 clones, 90% of them detected once, and about 2.8% sits in the top ten. The sequencing used peripheral blood, collected on day 0 of AZD1222 vaccination. Receptor source: an adult in good health. Both conserved end residues are part of each CDR3. D genes are given only for firm matches. Size tells how often a clone was seen (once, few, many) or the class of an expanded clone, and some rows leave it out.

D gene,V gene,J gene,clone size,CDR3 protein,CDR3 DNA
NA,TRBV3-1/TRBV3-2,TRBJ1-1,NA,CASRFKMNTEAFF,TGTGCCAGCAGGTTTAAGATGAACACTGAAGCTTTCTTT
NA,TRBV7-2,TRBJ1-1,NA,CASSASGGRNTEAFF,TGTGCCAGCAGCGCATCCGGGGGCAGGAACACTGAAGCTTTCTTT
NA,TRBV4-3,TRBJ1-2,NA,CASSQEGGYGYTF,TGCGCCAGCAGCCAAGAGGGGGGCTATGGCTACACCTTC
NA,TRBV2,TRBJ1-1,NA,CASILTDMNTEAFF,TGTGCCAGCATTTTGACAGACATGAACACTGAAGCTTTCTTT
TRBD1,TRBV19,TRBJ1-6,NA,CASSSGTGSSSYNSPLHF,TGTGCCAGTAGTTCCGGGACAGGGTCGAGCTCCTATAATTCACCCCTCCACTTT
TRBD1,TRBV5-4,TRBJ1-1,NA,CASSGRAGDRGNTEAFF,TGTGCCAGCAGCGGGAGGGCGGGGGACAGGGGGAACACTGAAGCTTTCTTT
NA,TRBV30,TRBJ1-2,NA,CAWTIPGGVGYGYTF,TGTGCCTGGACCATTCCCGGGGGGGTTGGCTATGGCTACACCTTC
TRBD1,TRBV6-4,TRBJ1-6,NA,CASTEGGRGSPLHF,TGTGCCAGCACGGAAGGGGGCCGGGGGTCACCCCTCCACTTT
TRBD1,TRBV6-2/TRBV6-3,TRBJ1-1,NA,CASSEPRQGNTEAFF,TGTGCCAGCAGCGAACCCCGACAGGGTAACACTGAAGCTTTCTTT
TRBD1,TRBV5-4,TRBJ1-5,NA,CASSRQGQQPQHF,TGTGCCAGCAGCCGACAGGGACAACAGCCCCAGCATTTT
NA,TRBV6-5,TRBJ1-1,once,CASSLGGVDTEAFF,TGTGCCAGCAGTCTCGGCGGGGTCGACACTGAAGCTTTCTTT
NA,TRBV9,TRBJ1-2,once,CASSHPRNLQGQTANYGYTF,TGTGCCAGCAGCCACCCTCGAAACTTACAGGGTCAAACGGCTAACTATGGCTACACCTTC
NA,TRBV27,TRBJ1-4,NA,CASTAAGLAEKLFF,TGTGCCAGCACCGCCGCAGGGCTGGCTGAAAAACTGTTTTTT
TRBD2,TRBV11-2,TRBJ2-3,NA,CASSFGLAADTQYF,TGTGCCAGCAGCTTCGGACTAGCGGCCGATACGCAGTATTTT
NA,TRBV19,TRBJ1-2,once,CASSVATDRPYTF,TGTGCCAGTAGCGTTGCCACCGACAGGCCCTACACCTTC
TRBD1,TRBV24-1,TRBJ1-4,NA,CATSYRDRGWEKLFF,TGTGCCACCAGCTACCGGGACAGGGGATGGGAAAAACTGTTTTTT
NA,TRBV19,TRBJ2-1,NA,CASNGKPNEQFF,TGTGCCAGTAATGGGAAACCTAATGAGCAGTTCTTC
TRBD1,TRBV7-2,TRBJ2-5,NA,CASSLTQGVQETQYF,TGTGCCAGCAGCCTTACTCAGGGGGTCCAAGAGACCCAGTACTTC
NA,TRBV21-1,TRBJ2-2,NA,CASSNPEGQGMTGELFF,TGTGCCAGCAGCAACCCAGAGGGACAGGGTATGACCGGGGAGCTGTTTTTT
NA,TRBV7-2,TRBJ1-3,NA,CASSLAPGSSGNTIYF,TGTGCCAGCAGCTTAGCGCCGGGGAGCTCTGGAAACACCATATATTTT
TRBD2,TRBV5-1,TRBJ2-5,once,CASSPSPGGLETQYF,TGCGCCAGCAGCCCTTCCCCGGGGGGATTGGAGACCCAGTACTTC
NA,TRBV3-1/TRBV3-2,TRBJ2-2,NA,CASSRRETGELFF,TGTGCCAGCAGCCGACGGGAAACCGGGGAGCTGTTTTTT
NA,TRBV2,TRBJ2-1,NA,CASSPFFGAGNEQFF,TGTGCCAGCAGCCCTTTTTTCGGGGCGGGCAATGAGCAGTTCTTC
NA,TRBV7-8,TRBJ2-2,NA,CASSPVVGGGGELFF,TGTGCCAGCAGCCCAGTGGTGGGCGGCGGCGGGGAGCTGTTTTTT
TRBD1,TRBV10-3,TRBJ1-2,NA,CAIRPPLGQGATNYGYTF,TGTGCCATCAGGCCCCCCCTCGGACAGGGGGCCACTAACTATGGCTACACCTTC
NA,TRBV19,TRBJ1-2,NA,CASSDTSTLPYGYTF,TGTGCCAGTAGTGACACTTCGACCCTCCCCTATGGCTACACCTTC
TRBD1,TRBV28,TRBJ2-7,NA,CASSPTGLSSYEQYF,TGTGCCAGCAGTCCGACAGGGCTTAGCTCCTACGAGCAGTACTTC
NA,TRBV5-1,TRBJ2-5,NA,CASSSGAGTAQETQYF,TGCGCCAGCAGCTCGGGGGCCGGGACAGCACAAGAGACCCAGTACTTC
NA,TRBV2,TRBJ2-1,NA,CASSERIAGEQFF,TGTGCCAGCAGTGAACGAATAGCAGGAGAGCAGTTCTTC
NA,TRBV5-4,TRBJ2-2,NA,CASTPPGLANTGELFF,TGTGCCAGCACCCCCCCCGGGCTAGCCAACACCGGGGAGCTGTTTTTT
NA,TRBV4-3,TRBJ1-4,NA,CASSQRFTGKEKLFF,TGCGCCAGCAGCCAACGTTTCACGGGGAAGGAAAAACTGTTTTTT
NA,TRBV7-2,TRBJ2-3,NA,CASSLAGRASTQYF,TGTGCCAGCAGCTTAGCGGGCCGAGCCAGTACGCAGTATTTT
NA,TRBV5-1,TRBJ2-5,NA,CASSSDETQYF,TGCGCCAGCAGCAGCGACGAGACCCAGTACTTC
TRBD1,TRBV4-1,TRBJ1-2,once,CASSPQSGTGTSSGYTF,TGCGCCAGCAGCCCCCAAAGCGGGACAGGGACTTCGAGTGGCTACACCTTC
NA,TRBV6-5,TRBJ1-3,NA,CASMQGPGNTIYF,TGTGCCAGCATGCAGGGGCCTGGAAACACCATATATTTT
NA,TRBV4-1,TRBJ1-6,NA,CASSQDPRTGFSYNSPLHF,TGCGCCAGCAGCCAAGATCCTAGAACAGGCTTTTCCTATAATTCACCCCTCCACTTT
NA,TRBV18,TRBJ2-7,NA,CASSRQTTSYEQYF,TGTGCCAGCTCACGACAAACGACCTCCTACGAGCAGTACTTC
TRBD2,TRBV4-2,TRBJ2-3,NA,CASSPRSGGLGLGDTQYF,TGTGCCAGCAGCCCGCGATCTGGGGGACTAGGGTTAGGGGATACGCAGTATTTT
TRBD2,TRBV2,TRBJ2-7,NA,CASKGGGQYF,TGTGCCAGCAAAGGCGGGGGGCAGTACTTC
TRBD1,TRBV27,TRBJ2-7,NA,CASSTGAVWEQYF,TGTGCCAGCAGCACAGGGGCAGTTTGGGAGCAGTACTTC
TRBD1,TRBV6-4,TRBJ2-1,NA,CASSDSGDSLEQFF,TGTGCCAGCAGTGACTCCGGGGACAGCCTGGAGCAGTTCTTC
NA,TRBV18,TRBJ1-2,NA,CASSPEQGGVYGYTF,TGTGCCAGCTCACCAGAACAGGGAGGAGTTTATGGCTACACCTTC
NA,TRBV6-1,TRBJ1-6,NA,CASSEQRDSPLHF,TGTGCCAGCAGTGAACAGCGGGATTCACCCCTCCACTTT
NA,TRBV29-1,TRBJ2-7,few,CSVFPADRYEQYF,TGCAGCGTTTTCCCCGCCGACAGGTACGAGCAGTACTTC
TRBD1,TRBV12-5,TRBJ2-7,NA,CASGELGQDYEQYF,TGTGCTAGTGGTGAACTAGGACAGGATTACGAGCAGTACTTC